The T cell receptor (beta chain) described here comes from a study of identical twins' blood T cells. This CDR3 spans 15 amino acids. CDR1 is SGHRS, CDR2 YFSETQ, per germline. Deletions cut 0 bases from V and 0 bases from J, with 10 bases between. Study results and limitations: Mainly, cloneset size products determined shared clonotypes, twins included.

Remarks on this clonotype: Antigen: not known.

Both ends of each TCR cDNA library bore sample-specific barcodes. MiXCR, run by TCRdb on the 5' RACE reads, gives a single entry per CDR3 protein. This repertoire shows fewer than 450,000 distinct CDR3 sequences, about 28% found once; its top ten account for roughly 5.5%. The chain is built from TRBV5-1 and TRBJ2-7; D perhaps matches TRBD1 (6 bases). Input material: PBMCs. The sequence was obtained from a woman aged 18-49 years in good health. CDR3 coding DNA: TGCGCCAGCAGCTTGGCATACAGGGACTCCTACGAGCAGTACTTC. It translates to CASSLAYRDSYEQYF.